This TCR beta chain is drawn from a study of T cells in Graves' hyperthyroidism and ophthalmopathy. Study at large: Initial diagnosis, before any treatment, was when peripheral blood was collected.

Germline CDR1 and CDR2: SGHAT and FQNNGV. The CDR3 is made up of 16 amino acids. V dropped 3 bases and J dropped 2; count of bases not matched to a gene: 4. Criteria for exclusion of patients were uncontrolled infection, other autoimmune disease, pregnancy or lactation. PBMCs stemmed from around 10 ml fresh peripheral blood. The TCR beta CDR3 regions underwent amplification using RNA transcripts as the source. RT-PCR in the first round (using the HTBI primer set) targeted the TCR CDR3. TCRdb itself ran the multiplex PCR reads through MiXCR, one entry per CDR3 protein. The sample records about 610,000 distinct CDR3 sequences, 14% to 15% being singletons.

Sequenced sample: blood. V gene TRBV11-2 combines with J gene TRBJ2-7; TRBD2 aligns across 13 bases. This receptor was obtained from a woman aged 40 to 50 with Graves' ophthalmopathy. This chain's CDR3 is CASSLTSGRFAYEQYF. The CDR3 region has the DNA TGTGCCAGCAGCTTGACTAGCGGGAGGTTCGCCTACGAGCAGTACTTC. Together with reference TRBV11-2 and TRBJ2-7, the CDR3 gives the full variable domain: EAGVAQSPRYKIIEKRQSVAFWCNPISGHATLYWYQQILGQGPKLLIQFQNNGVVDDSQLPKDRFSAERLKGVDSTLKIQPAKLEDSAVYLCASSLTSGRFAYEQYFGPGTRLTVT.